Sequencing of this T cell receptor (beta chain) was carried out in a study of shared clonotypes between healthy human individuals. Study context: The people who gave samples were a couple of women and a few men aged 18 to 49. Findings and caveats of the study: Rarefaction exposed incomplete sorted-subset sequencing despite large depth. Sampling covered blood only; tissue repertoires likely differ. Lower generation probabilities were found for non-shared clonotypes than for those shared by all four donors.

Comment on this clone: Its antigen is unknown. The identical CDR3 is also encoded by other nucleotide sequences in the sample.

Germline CDR1 SGHRS, CDR2 YFSETQ. This CDR3 is 13 amino acids long. J was trimmed by 7 bases and V by 0 bases; bases with no gene match: 1. TCRdb's table, derived via immunoSEQ multiplex PCR, lists solely in-frame clones and lacks some. The sample consists of some 1,400,000 clones, about 96% of them appearing once. Material for sequencing was naive CD4+ T cells sorted from blood. As to subset: CD45RA+ positively selected. This chain connects TRBV5-1 to TRBJ2-1; 7 bases line up with TRBD2. The sequence derives from a man in his thirties or forties in good health. CDR3 sequence reads: CASSLVSGNEQFF. CDR3 DNA: TGCGCCAGCAGCTTGGTTAGCGGGAATGAGCAGTTCTTC.